The T cell receptor (beta chain) described here comes from a study of regulatory T cells in long-lasting Graves disease. Overall study: Treatment with antithyroid drugs for over 5 years, together with positive TSH receptor antibodies, meant persistent Graves' disease.

Stated time point: persistent/refractory GD, antithyroid drugs over 5 years with positive TRAb. The authors made the TCR library using RNA they extracted from PBMCs. In this cohort, patients came from an endocrinology department located in Xi'an, China. EDTA tubes collected nine milliliters of peripheral blood. Arm-PCR of CDR3 regions and iRepertoire HTBI primers were the basis on which TCR beta libraries were built. Original handling: Roughly 65 TRBV and some 15 TRBJ segments were identified across samples. Each CDR3 protein gets one entry after TCRdb re-called the multiplex PCR reads with MiXCR. The V and J calls and clone size are TCRdb's, not the authors'. This table holds roughly 400,000 distinct CDR3 sequences, roughly 23% found once. V dropped 2 bases and J dropped 4 bases, with 8 bases sitting between them. The CDR3 spans 13 residues. The table lists this clonotype with many counts.

This TCR came from a female donor with Graves disease. Specimen: peripheral blood mononuclear cells (PBMCs), collected when the disease was refractory, from a patient treated with antithyroid drugs. The gene calls are TRBV12-3 or TRBV12-4 and TRBJ1-2; maybe TRBD1 (6 bases). The CDR3 bases are TGTGCCAGCAGTTTACAGGGGCGCTATGGCTACACCTTC. It yields the protein CASSLQGRYGYTF.